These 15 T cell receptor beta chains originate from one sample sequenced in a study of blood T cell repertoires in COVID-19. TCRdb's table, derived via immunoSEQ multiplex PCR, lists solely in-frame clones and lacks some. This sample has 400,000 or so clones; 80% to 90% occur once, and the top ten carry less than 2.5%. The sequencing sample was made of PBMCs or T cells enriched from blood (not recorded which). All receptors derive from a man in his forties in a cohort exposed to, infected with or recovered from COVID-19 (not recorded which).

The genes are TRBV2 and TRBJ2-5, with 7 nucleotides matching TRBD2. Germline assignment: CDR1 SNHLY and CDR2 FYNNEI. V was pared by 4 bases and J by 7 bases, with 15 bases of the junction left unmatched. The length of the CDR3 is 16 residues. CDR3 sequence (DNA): TGTGCCAGCAGTGGTGAAAGCGGGACCAAAGTTGGGACCCAGTACTTC. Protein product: CASSGESGTKVGTQYF.

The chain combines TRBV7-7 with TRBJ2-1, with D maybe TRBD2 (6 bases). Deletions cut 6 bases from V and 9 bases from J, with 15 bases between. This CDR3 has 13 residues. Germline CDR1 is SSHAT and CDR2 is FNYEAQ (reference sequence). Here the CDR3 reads CASSSTGAGEQFF. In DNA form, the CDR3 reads TGTGCCAGCAGTTCAACGGGAGCCGGTGAGCAGTTCTTC.

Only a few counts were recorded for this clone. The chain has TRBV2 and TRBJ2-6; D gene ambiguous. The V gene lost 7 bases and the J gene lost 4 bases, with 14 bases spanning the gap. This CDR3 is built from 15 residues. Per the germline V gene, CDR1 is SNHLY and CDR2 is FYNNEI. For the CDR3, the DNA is TGTGCCAGCACCTTGTTGGTGGCAGGGGCCAACGTCCTGACTTTC. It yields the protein CASTLLVAGANVLTF.

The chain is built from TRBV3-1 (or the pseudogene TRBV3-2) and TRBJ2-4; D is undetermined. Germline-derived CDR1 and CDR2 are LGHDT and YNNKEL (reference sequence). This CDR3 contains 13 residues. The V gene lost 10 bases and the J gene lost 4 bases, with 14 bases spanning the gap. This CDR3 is CATRLSSKNIQYF. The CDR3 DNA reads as TGTGCCACCCGCCTGAGTTCTAAAAACATTCAGTACTTC.

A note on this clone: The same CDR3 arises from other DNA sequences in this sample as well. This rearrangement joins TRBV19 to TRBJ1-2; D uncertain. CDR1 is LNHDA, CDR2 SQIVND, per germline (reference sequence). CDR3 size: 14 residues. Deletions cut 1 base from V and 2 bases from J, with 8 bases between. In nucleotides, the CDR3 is TGTGCCAGTAGTATAGTAGGAGGCAACTATGGCTACACCTTC. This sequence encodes CASSIVGGNYGYTF.

The CDR3 region is CASSIGGSVYNEQFF. The CDR3 DNA follows: TGTGCCAGTAGTATAGGCGGGAGTGTATACAATGAGCAGTTCTTC. The V call is TRBV19, the J call TRBJ2-1; 7 bases are shared with TRBD2. Germline V gene sequence: CDR1 LNHDA, CDR2 SQIVND (reference sequence). The CDR3 loop spans 15 amino acids. Losses at the gene ends were 1 base for V and 4 bases for J; bases not matched to a gene: 4. Full variable domain (outside the CDR3, taken from reference TRBV19 and TRBJ2-1): DGGITQSPKYLFRKEGQNVTLSCEQNLNHDAMYWYRQDPGQGLRLIYYSQIVNDFQKGDIAEGYSVSREKKESFPLTVTSAQKNPTAFYLCASSIGGSVYNEQFFGPGTRLTVL.

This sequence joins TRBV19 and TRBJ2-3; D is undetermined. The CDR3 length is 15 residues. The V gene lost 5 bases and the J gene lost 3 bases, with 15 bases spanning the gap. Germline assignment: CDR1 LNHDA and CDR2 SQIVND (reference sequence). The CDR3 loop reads CASSAVATGTDTQYF. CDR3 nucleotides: TGTGCCAGTAGTGCCGTGGCGACCGGGACAGATACGCAGTATTTT.

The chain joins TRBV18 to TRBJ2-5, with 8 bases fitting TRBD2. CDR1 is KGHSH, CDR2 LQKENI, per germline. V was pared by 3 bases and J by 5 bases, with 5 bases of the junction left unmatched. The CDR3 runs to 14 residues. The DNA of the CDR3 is TGTGCCAGCTCACCGGGACTAGTAAAGGAGACCCAGTACTTC. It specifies CASSPGLVKETQYF.

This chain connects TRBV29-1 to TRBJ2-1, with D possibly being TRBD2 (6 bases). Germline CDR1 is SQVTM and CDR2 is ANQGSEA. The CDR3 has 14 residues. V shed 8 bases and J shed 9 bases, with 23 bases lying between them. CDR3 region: CSSRRDRGLGEQFF. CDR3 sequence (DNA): TGCAGCTCCCGGCGGGACCGAGGCTTGGGTGAGCAGTTCTTC.

The CDR3 spells CATSDKQGGRDTQYF. The CDR3 nucleotides read TGTGCCACCAGTGATAAGCAGGGAGGTAGGGATACGCAGTATTTT. The V call is TRBV24-1, the J call TRBJ2-3; possibly TRBD2 for D (6 bases). Trimming left V 3 bases short and J 6 bases short, with 15 bases between. Germline loops: CDR1 KGHDR, CDR2 SFDVKD. The CDR3 loop spans 15 amino acids.

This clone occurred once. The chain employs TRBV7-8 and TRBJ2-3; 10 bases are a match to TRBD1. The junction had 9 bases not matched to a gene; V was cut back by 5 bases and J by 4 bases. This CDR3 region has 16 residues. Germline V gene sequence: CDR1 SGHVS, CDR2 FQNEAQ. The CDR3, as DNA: TGTGCCAGCAGCAACCGGGACAGGGGAGCGGCAGATACGCAGTATTTT. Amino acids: CASSNRDRGAADTQYF.

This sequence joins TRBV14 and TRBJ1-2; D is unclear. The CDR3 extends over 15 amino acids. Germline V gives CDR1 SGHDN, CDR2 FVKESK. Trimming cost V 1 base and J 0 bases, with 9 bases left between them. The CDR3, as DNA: TGTGCCAGCAGCCAAGGGACTTCTGCTAACTATGGCTACACCTTC. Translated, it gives CASSQGTSANYGYTF.

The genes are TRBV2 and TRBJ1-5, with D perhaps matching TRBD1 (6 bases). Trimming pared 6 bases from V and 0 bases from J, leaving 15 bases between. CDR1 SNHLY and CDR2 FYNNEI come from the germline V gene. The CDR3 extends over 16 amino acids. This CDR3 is CASRDLDSYSNQPQHF. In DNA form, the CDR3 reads TGTGCCAGCAGGGACTTGGACAGCTATAGCAATCAGCCCCAGCATTTT.

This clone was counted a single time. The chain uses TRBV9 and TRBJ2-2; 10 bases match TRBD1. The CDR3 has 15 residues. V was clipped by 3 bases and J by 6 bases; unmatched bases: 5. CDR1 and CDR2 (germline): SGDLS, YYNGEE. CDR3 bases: TGTGCCAGCAGCGGACAGGGGGCGTATTCCGGGGAGCTGTTTTTT. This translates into CASSGQGAYSGELFF.

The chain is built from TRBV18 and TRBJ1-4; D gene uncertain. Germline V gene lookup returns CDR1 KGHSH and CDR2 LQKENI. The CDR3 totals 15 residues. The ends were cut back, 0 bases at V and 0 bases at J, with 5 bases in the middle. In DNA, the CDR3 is TGTGCCAGCTCACCACCTCCATCAACTAATGAAAAACTGTTTTTT. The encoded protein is CASSPPPSTNEKLFF.